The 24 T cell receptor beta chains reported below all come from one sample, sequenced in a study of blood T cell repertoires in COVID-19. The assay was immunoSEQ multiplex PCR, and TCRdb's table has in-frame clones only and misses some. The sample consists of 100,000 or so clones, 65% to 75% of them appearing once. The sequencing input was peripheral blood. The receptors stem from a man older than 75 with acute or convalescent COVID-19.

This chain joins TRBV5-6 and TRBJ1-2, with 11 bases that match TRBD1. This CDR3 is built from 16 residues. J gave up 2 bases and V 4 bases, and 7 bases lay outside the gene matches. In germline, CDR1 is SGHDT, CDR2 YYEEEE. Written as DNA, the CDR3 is TGTGCCAGCAGCCCCGGGACAGGGGGAAAGAACTATGGCTACACCTTC. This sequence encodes CASSPGTGGKNYGYTF.

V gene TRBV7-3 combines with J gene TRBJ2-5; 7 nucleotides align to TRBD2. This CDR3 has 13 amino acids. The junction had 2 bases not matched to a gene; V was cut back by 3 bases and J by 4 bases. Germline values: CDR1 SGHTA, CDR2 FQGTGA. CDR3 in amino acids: CASSLGGRETQYF. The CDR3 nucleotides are TGTGCCAGCAGCTTGGGAGGGAGAGAGACCCAGTACTTC. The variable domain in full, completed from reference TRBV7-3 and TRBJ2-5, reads GAGVSQTPSNKVTEKGKYVELRCDPISGHTALYWYRQSLGQGPEFLIYFQGTGAADDSGLPNDRFFAVRPEGSVSTLKIQRTERGDSAVYLCASSLGGRETQYFGPGTRLLVL.

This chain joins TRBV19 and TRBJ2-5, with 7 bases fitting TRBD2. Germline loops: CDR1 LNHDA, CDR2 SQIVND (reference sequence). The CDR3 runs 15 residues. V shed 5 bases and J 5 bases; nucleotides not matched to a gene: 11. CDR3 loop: CASSRSGGGPETQYF. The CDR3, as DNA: TGTGCCAGTAGTCGATCCGGGGGAGGGCCGGAGACCCAGTACTTC.

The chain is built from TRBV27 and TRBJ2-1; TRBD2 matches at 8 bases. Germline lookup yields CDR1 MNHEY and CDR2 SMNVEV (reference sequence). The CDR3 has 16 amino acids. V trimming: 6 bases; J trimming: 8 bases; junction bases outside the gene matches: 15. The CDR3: CASSPTLAVHGDEQFF. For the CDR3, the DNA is TGTGCCAGCAGCCCTACACTAGCGGTCCACGGGGATGAGCAGTTCTTC.

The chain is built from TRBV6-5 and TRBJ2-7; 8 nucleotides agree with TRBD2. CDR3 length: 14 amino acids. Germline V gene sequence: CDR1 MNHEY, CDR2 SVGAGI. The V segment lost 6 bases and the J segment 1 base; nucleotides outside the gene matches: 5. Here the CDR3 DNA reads TGTGCCAGCAGGCGGACTAGCCTATCCTACGAGCAGTACTTC. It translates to CASRRTSLSYEQYF.

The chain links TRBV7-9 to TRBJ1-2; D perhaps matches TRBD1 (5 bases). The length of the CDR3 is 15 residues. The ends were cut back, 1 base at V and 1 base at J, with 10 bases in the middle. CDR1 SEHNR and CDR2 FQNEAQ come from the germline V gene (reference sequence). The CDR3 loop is CASSLGQPFNYGYTF. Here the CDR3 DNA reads TGTGCCAGCAGCTTAGGACAGCCGTTTAACTATGGCTACACCTTC.

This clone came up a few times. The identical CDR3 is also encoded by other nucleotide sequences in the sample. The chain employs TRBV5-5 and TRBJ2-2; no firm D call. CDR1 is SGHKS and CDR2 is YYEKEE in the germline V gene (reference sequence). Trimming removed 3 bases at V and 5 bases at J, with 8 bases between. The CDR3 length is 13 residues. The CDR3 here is CASSSQRTGELFF. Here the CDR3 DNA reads TGTGCCAGCAGCTCCCAACGGACCGGGGAGCTGTTTTTT.

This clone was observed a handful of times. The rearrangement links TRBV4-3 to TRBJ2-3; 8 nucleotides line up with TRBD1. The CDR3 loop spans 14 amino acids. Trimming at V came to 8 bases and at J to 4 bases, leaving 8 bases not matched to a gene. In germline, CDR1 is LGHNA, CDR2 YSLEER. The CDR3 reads CASSFGQGADTQYF. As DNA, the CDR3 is TGCGCCAGCTCTTTTGGACAGGGAGCAGATACGCAGTATTTT.

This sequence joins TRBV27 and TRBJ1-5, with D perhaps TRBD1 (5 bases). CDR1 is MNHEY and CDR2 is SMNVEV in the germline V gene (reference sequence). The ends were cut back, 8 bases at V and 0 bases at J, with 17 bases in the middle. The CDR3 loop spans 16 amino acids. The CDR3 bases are TGTGCCAGCCCCCCGGTGGGGGACTATAGCAATCAGCCCCAGCATTTT. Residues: CASPPVGDYSNQPQHF.

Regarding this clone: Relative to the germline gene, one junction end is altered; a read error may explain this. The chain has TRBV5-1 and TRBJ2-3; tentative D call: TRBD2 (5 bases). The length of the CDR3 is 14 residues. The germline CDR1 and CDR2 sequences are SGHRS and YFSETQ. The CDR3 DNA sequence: TGCGCCAGCAGCTTGGATGGGAGCATAGATACGCAGTATTTT. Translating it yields CASSLDGSIDTQYF.

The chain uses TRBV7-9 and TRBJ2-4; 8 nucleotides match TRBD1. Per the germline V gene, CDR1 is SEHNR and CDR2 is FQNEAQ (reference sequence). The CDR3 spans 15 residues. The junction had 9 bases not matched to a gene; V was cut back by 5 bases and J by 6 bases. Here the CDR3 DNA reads TGTGCCAGCAGCGCCCGGACAGGGCGATTAAACATTCAGTACTTC. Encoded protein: CASSARTGRLNIQYF.

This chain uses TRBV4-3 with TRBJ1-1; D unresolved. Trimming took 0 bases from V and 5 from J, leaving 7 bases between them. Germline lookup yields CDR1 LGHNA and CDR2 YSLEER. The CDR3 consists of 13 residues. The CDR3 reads CASSQEGGTEAFF. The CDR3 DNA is TGCGCCAGCAGCCAAGAGGGAGGGACTGAAGCTTTCTTT.

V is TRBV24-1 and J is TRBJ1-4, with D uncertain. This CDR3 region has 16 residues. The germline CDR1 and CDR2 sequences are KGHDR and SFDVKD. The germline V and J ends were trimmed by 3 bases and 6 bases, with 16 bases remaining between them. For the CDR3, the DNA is TGTGCCACCAGTGATAACCTGCCGGGGAGCGATGAAAAACTGTTTTTT. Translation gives CATSDNLPGSDEKLFF.

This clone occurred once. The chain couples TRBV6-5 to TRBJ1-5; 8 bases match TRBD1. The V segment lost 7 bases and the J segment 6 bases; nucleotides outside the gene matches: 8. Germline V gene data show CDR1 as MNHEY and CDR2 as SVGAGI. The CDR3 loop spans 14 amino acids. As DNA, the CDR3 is TGTGCCAGCAAACAACAGGGGGTGGGTCAGCCCCAGCATTTT. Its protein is CASKQQGVGQPQHF.

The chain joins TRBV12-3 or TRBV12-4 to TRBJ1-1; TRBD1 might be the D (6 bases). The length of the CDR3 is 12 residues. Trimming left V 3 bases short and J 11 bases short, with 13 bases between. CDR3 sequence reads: CASSFQAGVAFF. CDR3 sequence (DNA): TGTGCCAGCAGTTTTCAGGCAGGGGTCGCTTTCTTT.

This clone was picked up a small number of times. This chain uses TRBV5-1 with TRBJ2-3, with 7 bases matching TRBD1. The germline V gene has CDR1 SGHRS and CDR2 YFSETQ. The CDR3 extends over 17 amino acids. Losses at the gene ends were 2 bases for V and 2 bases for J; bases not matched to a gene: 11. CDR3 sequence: CASSFGPRQGDTDTQYF. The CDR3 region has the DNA TGCGCCAGCAGCTTCGGACCTAGACAGGGAGACACAGATACGCAGTATTTT.

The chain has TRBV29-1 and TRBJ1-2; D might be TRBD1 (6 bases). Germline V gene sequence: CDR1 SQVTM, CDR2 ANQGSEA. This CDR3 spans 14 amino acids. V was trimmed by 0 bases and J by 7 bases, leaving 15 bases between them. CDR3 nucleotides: TGCAGCGTTGAAGAGCACACAGGGAAAGGTGGCTACACCTTC. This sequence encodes CSVEEHTGKGGYTF.

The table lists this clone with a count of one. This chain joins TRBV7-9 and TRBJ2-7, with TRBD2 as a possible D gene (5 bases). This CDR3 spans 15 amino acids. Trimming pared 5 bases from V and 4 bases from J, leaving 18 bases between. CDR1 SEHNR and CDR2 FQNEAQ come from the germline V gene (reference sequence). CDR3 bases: TGTGCCAGCAGCCCTTACCCGAGGGAAAATTACGAGCAGTACTTC. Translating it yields CASSPYPRENYEQYF.

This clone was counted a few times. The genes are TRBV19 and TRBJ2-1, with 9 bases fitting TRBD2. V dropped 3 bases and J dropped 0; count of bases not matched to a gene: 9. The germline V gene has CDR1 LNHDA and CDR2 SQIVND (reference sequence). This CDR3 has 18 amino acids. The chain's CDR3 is CASSIPSGIRSSYNEQFF. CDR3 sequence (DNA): TGTGCCAGTAGTATCCCTAGCGGGATCCGCAGCTCCTACAATGAGCAGTTCTTC.

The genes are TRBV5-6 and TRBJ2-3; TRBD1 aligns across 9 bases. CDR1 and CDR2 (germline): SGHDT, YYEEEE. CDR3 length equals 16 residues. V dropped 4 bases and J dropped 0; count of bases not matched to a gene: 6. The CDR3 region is CASSQGQGYSTDTQYF. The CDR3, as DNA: TGTGCCAGCAGCCAGGGACAGGGCTATAGCACAGATACGCAGTATTTT. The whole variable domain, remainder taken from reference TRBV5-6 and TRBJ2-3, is DAGVTQSPTHLIKTRGQQVTLRCSPKSGHDTVSWYQQALGQGPQFIFQYYEEEERQRGNFPDRFSGHQFPNYSSELNVNALLLGDSALYLCASSQGQGYSTDTQYFGPGTRLTVL.

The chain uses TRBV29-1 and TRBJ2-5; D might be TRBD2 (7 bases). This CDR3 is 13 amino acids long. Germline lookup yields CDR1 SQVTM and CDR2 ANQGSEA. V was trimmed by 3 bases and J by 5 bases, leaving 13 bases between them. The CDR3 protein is CSVDRGGRETQYF. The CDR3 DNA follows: TGCAGCGTTGATAGGGGGGGCCGGGAGACCCAGTACTTC. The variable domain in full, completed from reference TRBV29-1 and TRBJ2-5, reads SAVISQKPSRDICQRGTSLTIQCQVDSQVTMMFWYRQQPGQSLTLIATANQGSEATYESGFVIDKFPISRPNLTFSTLTVSNMSPEDSSIYLCSVDRGGRETQYFGPGTRLLVL.

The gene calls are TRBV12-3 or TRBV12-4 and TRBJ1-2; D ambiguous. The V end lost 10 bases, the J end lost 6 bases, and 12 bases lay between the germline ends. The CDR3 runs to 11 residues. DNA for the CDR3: TGTGCCACCGACCGGGGAAATGGCTACACCTTC. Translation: CATDRGNGYTF.

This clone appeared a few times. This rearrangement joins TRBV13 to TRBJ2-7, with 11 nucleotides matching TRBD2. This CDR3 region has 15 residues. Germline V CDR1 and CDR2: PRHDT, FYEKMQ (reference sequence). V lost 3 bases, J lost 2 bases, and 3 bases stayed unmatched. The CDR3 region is CASSLGLADTYEQYF. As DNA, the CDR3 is TGTGCCAGCAGCTTGGGACTAGCGGATACCTACGAGCAGTACTTC.

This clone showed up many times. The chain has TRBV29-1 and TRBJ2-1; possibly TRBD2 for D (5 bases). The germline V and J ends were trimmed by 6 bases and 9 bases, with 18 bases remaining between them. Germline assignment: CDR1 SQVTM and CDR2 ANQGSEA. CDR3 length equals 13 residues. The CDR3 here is CSVTQISRGEQFF. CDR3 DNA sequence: TGCAGCGTGACACAAATAAGCCGGGGTGAGCAGTTCTTC.